This T cell receptor (beta chain) was captured by sequencing in a study of cytomegalovirus exposure and HLA in healthy donors. This clone appeared a single time. The CDR3 length is 20 residues. V gave up 4 bases and J gave up 6 bases; unmatched junction bases: 22. Looked up from germline, CDR1 is KGHSH and CDR2 is LQKENI. The PCR employed 60 Vbeta primers together with 13 Jbeta primers. Only in-frame clones appear in the TCRdb table, and some are missing; sequencing was by immunoSEQ multiplex PCR. The sample has about 140,000 clones, 60% to 80% seen once. This clonotype was obtained from a male donor in good health and CMV-seronegative. Specimen: PBMCs. The genes are TRBV18 and TRBJ2-3, with TRBD2 matching over 10 bases. This CDR3 is CASSRSGPGLASKNSDTQYF. The CDR3 DNA reads as TGTGCCAGCTCACGGTCCGGGCCGGGACTAGCGTCAAAGAATTCGGATACGCAGTATTTT.